These 16 T cell receptor beta chains came from one sample sequenced in a study of blood T cell repertoires in COVID-19. Method: immunoSEQ multiplex PCR; TCRdb's copy keeps in-frame clones and lacks some. The sample carries approximately 110,000 clones, around 84% recorded once. Sample: peripheral blood. The receptors come from a man aged 40-50 years with acute or convalescent COVID-19.

The table lists this clone with a few counts. The chain carries TRBV18 and TRBJ1-2; D not resolved. Germline CDR1 reads KGHSH; CDR2 reads LQKENI. This CDR3 is 14 amino acids long. The germline V and J ends were trimmed by 2 bases and 3 bases, with 10 bases remaining between them. The CDR3 loop reads CASSPTEADYGYTF. CDR3 DNA: TGTGCCAGCTCACCAACGGAGGCGGACTATGGCTACACCTTC. The whole variable domain, filled in from reference TRBV18 and TRBJ1-2, reads NAGVMQNPRHLVRRRGQEARLRCSPMKGHSHVYWYRQLPEEGLKFMVYLQKENIIDESGMPKERFSAEFPKEGPSILRIQQVVRGDSAAYFCASSPTEADYGYTFGSGTRLTVV.

A single count supports this clone. The CDR3 loop reads CASSLGTGHEKLFF. CDR3 nucleotide sequence: TGTGCCAGCAGCTTGGGGACAGGGCATGAAAAACTGTTTTTT. The rearrangement uses TRBV7-9 and TRBJ1-4, with 9 nucleotides matching TRBD1. Per germline, CDR1 SEHNR and CDR2 FQNEAQ (reference sequence). This CDR3 is built from 14 residues. V lost 3 bases, J lost 6 bases, and 2 bases stayed unmatched. Combining the CDR3 with reference TRBV7-9 and TRBJ1-4 gives the whole variable domain DTGVSQNPRHKITKRGQNVTFRCDPISEHNRLYWYRQTLGQGPEFLTYFQNEAQLEKSRLLSDRFSAERPKGSFSTLEIQRTEQGDSAMYLCASSLGTGHEKLFFGSGTQLSVL.

The V call is TRBV19, the J call TRBJ1-6, with unresolved D. The V end lost 5 bases, the J end lost 9 bases, and 20 bases lay between the germline ends. The CDR3 extends over 16 amino acids. Germline values: CDR1 LNHDA, CDR2 SQIVND (reference sequence). CDR3 sequence reads: CASSDSGAGTGSPLHF. The CDR3 coding sequence is TGTGCCAGTAGTGATTCTGGTGCTGGTACCGGTTCACCCCTCCACTTT.

This chain links TRBV24-1 with TRBJ2-6; tentatively, D is TRBD2 (5 bases). CDR1 is KGHDR, CDR2 SFDVKD, per germline. The CDR3 runs 15 residues. V was cut by 4 bases and J by 1 base, with 7 bases left in between. The DNA of the CDR3 is TGTGCCACCAGTGACGGAGGTTCTGGGGCCAACGTCCTGACTTTC. Its translation is CATSDGGSGANVLTF.

The V gene is TRBV23-1, the J gene TRBJ2-3; 9 nucleotides align to TRBD2. TRBV23-1 is an ORF, and what it does is uncertain. The CDR3 has 16 residues. V trimming: 3 bases; J trimming: 6 bases; junction bases outside the gene matches: 10. CDR3 sequence: CASSQSGTSNADTQYF. Written as DNA, the CDR3 is TGCGCCAGCAGTCAGTCCGGGACTAGCAACGCGGATACGCAGTATTTT.

This sequence joins TRBV9 and TRBJ2-7; 7 positions agree with TRBD1. CDR3 length: 18 amino acids. Trimming took 2 bases from V and 5 from J; bases not matched to a gene: 19. In germline, CDR1 is SGDLS, CDR2 YYNGEE. The CDR3 DNA sequence: TGTGCCAGCAGCGTGGACGACAGGGCCTTTTATGGCGGCGACGAGCAGTACTTC. This codes for CASSVDDRAFYGGDEQYF.

The rearrangement uses TRBV6-5 and TRBJ1-1; TRBD1 matches 7 bases. The trim removed 8 bases at V and 4 bases at J, leaving 7 bases unmatched. Germline V gives CDR1 MNHEY, CDR2 SVGAGI. This CDR3 is 13 amino acids long. The CDR3 DNA reads TGTGCCAGCCGACAGGGCTGGGGCACTGAAGCTTTCTTT. Amino acids: CASRQGWGTEAFF.

In this sample, this clone turned up a few times. The gene calls are TRBV4-2 and TRBJ1-2, with 8 nucleotides matching TRBD1. CDR1 and CDR2 (germline): LGHNA, YNFKEQ. The CDR3 loop spans 13 amino acids. Trimming removed 2 bases from V and 4 bases from J; junction bases left unmatched: 0. DNA for the CDR3: TGTGCCAGCAGCCAAACAGGGGGCTATGGCTACACCTTC. Residues: CASSQTGGYGYTF.

This clone came up once. The rearrangement uses TRBV6-5 and TRBJ1-1; TRBD1 might be the D (6 bases). Germline CDR1 is MNHEY and CDR2 is SVGAGI. This CDR3 region has 15 residues. Trimming stripped 2 bases from V and 6 bases from J, with 16 bases between. CDR3 DNA sequence: TGTGCCAGCAGTTACGTTGGGGGGGGCGCGGCTGAAGCTTTCTTT. It is translated as CASSYVGGGAAEAFF.

The CDR3: CASSADQGYGYTF. The CDR3 DNA follows: TGTGCCAGCAGCGCGGACCAGGGCTATGGCTACACCTTC. The V gene is TRBV7-3, the J gene TRBJ1-2; TRBD1 is a possible D gene (5 bases). CDR1 SGHTA and CDR2 FQGTGA come from the germline V gene. V lost 5 bases and J 4 bases, leaving 11 bases between the germline ends. The CDR3 spans 13 residues. The full variable domain, with the rest looked up from reference TRBV7-3 and TRBJ1-2, is GAGVSQTPSNKVTEKGKYVELRCDPISGHTALYWYRQSLGQGPEFLIYFQGTGAADDSGLPNDRFFAVRPEGSVSTLKIQRTERGDSAVYLCASSADQGYGYTFGSGTRLTVV.

This chain links TRBV14 with TRBJ2-5, with D uncertain. Germline CDR1 reads SGHDN; CDR2 reads FVKESK. CDR3 length: 15 residues. V was clipped by 0 bases and J by 5 bases, with 13 bases between them. This CDR3 is CASSQETTQRETQYF. CDR3 nucleotide sequence: TGTGCCAGCAGCCAAGAAACAACTCAGAGGGAGACCCAGTACTTC.

The chain recombines TRBV27 with TRBJ2-3, with TRBD2 identical over 7 bases. CDR3 length: 17 residues. CDR1 is MNHEY and CDR2 is SMNVEV in the germline V gene (reference sequence). J was trimmed by 1 base and V by 5 bases; bases with no gene match: 12. CDR3 sequence: CASSPAVGGGGTDTQYF. CDR3 DNA: TGTGCCAGCAGTCCCGCCGTGGGGGGGGGTGGCACAGATACGCAGTATTTT.

The chain joins TRBV30 to TRBJ1-6; 9 bases are a match to TRBD1. The CDR3 covers 13 residues. The trim removed 8 bases at V and 13 bases at J, leaving 12 bases unmatched. Germline CDR1 and CDR2: GTSNPN and SVGIG (reference sequence). The CDR3: CAGTWDRARPLHF. The CDR3 coding sequence is TGTGCCGGCACATGGGACAGGGCGAGGCCCCTCCACTTT.

V is TRBV5-6 and J is TRBJ1-1; D not certain. The germline V gene encodes CDR1 SGHDT and CDR2 YYEEEE. Trimming took 4 bases from V and 3 from J, leaving 10 bases between them. The CDR3 totals 13 residues. CDR3 loop: CASSPTEDTEAFF. The CDR3, as DNA: TGTGCCAGCAGCCCGACCGAGGACACTGAAGCTTTCTTT. The full variable domain, in which reference TRBV5-6 and TRBJ1-1 provide the parts outside the CDR3, is DAGVTQSPTHLIKTRGQQVTLRCSPKSGHDTVSWYQQALGQGPQFIFQYYEEEERQRGNFPDRFSGHQFPNYSSELNVNALLLGDSALYLCASSPTEDTEAFFGQGTRLTVV.

This chain links TRBV19 with TRBJ2-7; 8 bases are shared with TRBD1. The CDR3 extends over 13 amino acids. Trimming cost V 3 bases and J 4 bases; bases outside gene matches: 2. Germline CDR1 reads LNHDA; CDR2 reads SQIVND (reference sequence). CDR3 loop: CASSIDRGYEQYF. As DNA, the CDR3 is TGTGCCAGTAGTATCGACAGGGGATACGAGCAGTACTTC.

The rearrangement joins TRBV7-8 to TRBJ2-3; 10 bases are shared with TRBD2. CDR3 length equals 17 residues. CDR1 and CDR2 (germline): SGHVS, FQNEAQ. V trimming: 4 bases; J trimming: 8 bases; junction bases outside the gene matches: 15. The CDR3, as DNA: TGTGCCAGCAGCTCCCAGAATTCAGCGGGGGGGCCTGGTACGCAGTATTTT. It codes for CASSSQNSAGGPGTQYF.